This passage covers 5 T cell receptor beta chains from one sample sequenced in a study of T cells in Graves' hyperthyroidism and ophthalmopathy (dated by TCRdb to the late 2010s). Library method: multiplex PCR. Sequencing was carried out with an Illumina HiSeq 2000. TCR beta CDR3 regions were amplified from RNA transcripts. A first-round RT-PCR of the TCR CDR3 used the HTBI primer set with the Qiagen OneStep RT-PCR kit. The public sequencing data were trimmed at Q25 with fastp and processed into clonotypes with MiXCR by TCRdb, which kept only in-frame beta chains. CDR3 protein sequences are deduplicated, and each keeps its most common genes and DNA. This sample has approximately 640,000 distinct CDR3 sequences in its table, and around 15% of those were observed once. In total, the top ten clones hold over 3.5% of the sample. Sequences were obtained from blood. The receptors here all came from a woman aged 30 to 39 with Graves' hyperthyroidism.

There are many counts of this clonotype. This clone may be a read error of a much larger clone one base away. V is TRBV11-2 and J is TRBJ2-5; D not resolved. V lost 1 base to trimming and J lost 6 bases, with 3 bases between them. Germline lookup yields CDR1 SGHAT and CDR2 FQNNGV. The CDR3 contains 11 residues. The CDR3 nucleotides read TGTGCCAGCAGCTTAGGGCAGACCCAGTACTTC. Translated: CASSLGQTQYF.

This clonotype was recorded many times. The chain recombines TRBV30 with TRBJ1-1; 8 nucleotides align to TRBD1. V shed 4 bases, J shed 6 bases, and the junction held 7 bases outside the gene matches. The CDR3 runs 13 residues. Per germline, CDR1 GTSNPN and CDR2 SVGIG (reference sequence). The CDR3 here is CAWTSRTGSEAFF. CDR3 coding DNA: TGTGCCTGGACCTCAAGGACAGGGTCTGAAGCTTTCTTT. The variable domain in full, with the rest retrieved from reference TRBV30 and TRBJ1-1, is SQTIHQWPATLVQPVGSPLSLECTVEGTSNPNLYWYRQAAGRGLQLLFYSVGIGQISSEVPQNLSASRPQDRQFILSSKKLLLSDSGFYLCAWTSRTGSEAFFGQGTRLTVV.

This clonotype has more than one count but fewer than ten. The rearrangement joins TRBV7-2 to TRBJ2-2; D is perhaps TRBD1 (5 bases). With 1 base removed from V and 3 bases from J, the gap between germline ends came to 12 bases. In germline, CDR1 is SGHTA, CDR2 FQGNSA. CDR3 size: 16 residues. CDR3 in DNA: TGTGCCAGCAGCTTAGAGGCTCCAGGGTACACCGGGGAGCTGTTTTTT. It specifies CASSLEAPGYTGELFF.

This chain links TRBV6-2 or TRBV6-3 with TRBJ2-1; 8 nucleotides line up with TRBD2. In germline, CDR1 is MNHEY, CDR2 SVGEGT. V trimming: 6 bases; J trimming: 4 bases; junction bases outside the gene matches: 17. This CDR3 region has 18 residues. The CDR3 coding sequence is TGTGCCAGCAGGACCGGGGGCGGGCGGGAGGTAGGTTACAATGAGCAGTTCTTC. It is translated as CASRTGGGREVGYNEQFF.

As for this clonotype: Compared with germline, one end of the junction differs, possibly owing to a read error. This chain joins TRBV6-2 or TRBV6-3 and TRBJ2-3; 7 bases match TRBD2. Looked up from germline, CDR1 is MNHEY and CDR2 is SVGEGT. The CDR3 contains 14 residues. The CDR3 loop reads CASSYGRATNTQYF. As DNA, the CDR3 is TGTGCCAGCAGTTACGGGAGGGCCACAAATACGCAGTATTTT.